These 31 T cell receptor beta chains share one sample of origin, sequenced in a study of CD8 T cell repertoires and HIV-1 epitope variants. Assay used: immunoSEQ multiplex PCR; TCRdb lists only in-frame clones, some missing. The table records about 5,000 clones, approximately 61% of them present only once. The antigens these receptors bind are not known. Sequenced sample: cultured CD8+ T cells derived from PBMCs. The receptor set was obtained from a male donor with HIV.

This chain joins TRBV6-1 and TRBJ1-2; D is perhaps TRBD1 (5 bases). Trimming left V 1 base short and J 0 bases short, with 12 bases between. CDR1 and CDR2 from the germline V gene are MNHNS and SASEGT. CDR3 size: 16 residues. The CDR3 nucleotides read TGTGCCAGCAGTGAAGTGGACATAGCTTCTAACTATGGCTACACCTTC. Residues: CASSEVDIASNYGYTF.

J is TRBJ1-1 and V is TRBV7-3; D is unclear. CDR1 is SGHTA and CDR2 is FQGTGA in the germline V gene. This CDR3 is 13 amino acids long. The V and J ends lost 3 bases and 0 bases respectively, with 5 bases between them. CDR3 sequence: CASSFGLNTEAFF. CDR3 sequence (DNA): TGTGCCAGCAGCTTTGGGCTGAACACTGAAGCTTTCTTT.

The rearrangement uses TRBV27 and TRBJ1-3; perhaps TRBD1 as D (6 bases). CDR1 and CDR2 (germline): MNHEY, SMNVEV (reference sequence). V lost 5 bases to trimming and J lost 4 bases, with 12 bases between them. This CDR3 is built from 14 residues. CDR3 protein: CASSPRGAGNTIYF. The CDR3 region has the DNA TGTGCCAGCAGTCCCCGGGGGGCCGGAAACACCATATATTTT.

This clone was counted a single time. The V gene is TRBV7-9, the J gene TRBJ2-7; D is undetermined. This CDR3 is built from 12 residues. V was trimmed by 0 bases and J by 5 bases, leaving 5 bases between them. Germline CDR1 reads SEHNR; CDR2 reads FQNEAQ (reference sequence). The CDR3 DNA follows: TGTGCCAGCAGCTTAGCAGGTCACGAGCAGTACTTC. Its protein is CASSLAGHEQYF.

The chain is built from TRBV7-2 and TRBJ2-7; possibly TRBD2 for D (5 bases). Trimming removed 5 bases at V and 2 bases at J, with 13 bases between. The V gene's germline CDR1 is SGHTA and CDR2 FQGNSA. The CDR3 has 14 residues. The CDR3 region has the DNA TGTGCCAGCAGCCGGGCGGAGCGGCCCTACGAGCAGTACTTC. Its translation: CASSRAERPYEQYF. The complete variable domain, with remaining parts taken from reference TRBV7-2 and TRBJ2-7, reads GAGVSQSPSNKVTEKGKDVELRCDPISGHTALYWYRQSLGQGLEFLIYFQGNSAPDKSGLPSDRFSAERTGGSVSTLTIQRTQQEDSAVYLCASSRAERPYEQYFGPGTRLTVT.

This clone was picked up a small number of times. This chain joins TRBV28 and TRBJ2-7; D is perhaps TRBD1 (6 bases). V was cut by 5 bases and J by 5 bases, with 16 bases left in between. The CDR3 consists of 14 residues. Germline loops: CDR1 MDHEN, CDR2 SYDVKM. The CDR3 region has the DNA TGTGCCAGCAGTCCGGGATCAGGGGTCGACGAGCAGTACTTC. Translating gives CASSPGSGVDEQYF.

The V and J genes are TRBV11-3 and TRBJ1-5, with D unresolved. Germline lookup yields CDR1 SGHNT and CDR2 YENEEA. This CDR3 spans 17 amino acids. The V end was cut by 1 base, the J end by 2 bases, with 15 bases between. The CDR3 DNA sequence: TGTGCCAGCAGCTTAGTGGAAATGCCTCGAGGCAATCAGCCCCAGCATTTT. Translating it yields CASSLVEMPRGNQPQHF.

This clone has just a few counts. The chain uses TRBV9 and TRBJ1-5; D gene unclear. Trimming removed 0 bases at V and 5 bases at J, with 12 bases between. This CDR3 comprises 15 residues. Germline V gene sequence: CDR1 SGDLS, CDR2 YYNGEE. CDR3 loop: CASSVEEGWDQPQHF. CDR3 sequence (DNA): TGTGCCAGCAGCGTAGAGGAGGGATGGGATCAGCCCCAGCATTTT.

The J gene is TRBJ2-5, the V gene TRBV28; D is perhaps TRBD2 (6 bases). The CDR3 is made up of 15 amino acids. The germline V and J ends were trimmed by 5 bases and 0 bases, with 13 bases remaining between them. CDR1 is MDHEN, CDR2 SYDVKM, per germline. CDR3 in amino acids: CASSGDFTYQETQYF. The CDR3 DNA reads TGTGCCAGCAGTGGGGACTTTACCTACCAAGAGACCCAGTACTTC.

This clone was observed once. This rearrangement joins TRBV5-4 to TRBJ1-3; the D is unclear. Germline assignment: CDR1 SGHNT and CDR2 YYREEE (reference sequence). Trimming stripped 4 bases from V and 0 bases from J, with 11 bases between. The CDR3 spans 15 residues. CDR3 nucleotide sequence: TGTGCCAGCAGCCCCTGGCCGAGCTCTGGAAACACCATATATTTT. Protein product: CASSPWPSSGNTIYF.

J is TRBJ2-5 and V is TRBV29-1; D is unresolved. Germline loops: CDR1 SQVTM, CDR2 ANQGSEA. Trimming pared 1 base from V and 4 bases from J, leaving 10 bases between. This CDR3 contains 13 residues. CDR3 in DNA: TGCAGCGTTGAAGCCCCTGGGGTAGAGACCCAGTACTTC. Its translation: CSVEAPGVETQYF.

This chain joins TRBV10-3 and TRBJ2-7, with 12 nucleotides matching TRBD1. Germline assignment: CDR1 ENHRY and CDR2 SYGVKD. Trimming at V came to 8 bases and at J to 7 bases, leaving 6 bases not matched to a gene. The CDR3 spans 13 residues. The DNA of the CDR3 is TGTGCCATCGGGGGACAGGGGGCAAAAGAGCAGTACTTC. Its translation is CAIGGQGAKEQYF.

V is TRBV7-6 and J is TRBJ2-2, with D perhaps given as TRBD1 or TRBD2 (6 bases each). CDR3 size: 14 residues. The V end was cut by 5 bases, the J end by 4 bases, with 11 bases between. Germline V gives CDR1 SGHVS, CDR2 FNYEAQ. This chain's CDR3 is CASSGGRRTGELFF. CDR3 DNA: TGTGCCAGCAGCGGGGGGCGGCGCACCGGGGAGCTGTTTTTT.

Points on this clone: Compared with germline, one end of the junction differs, possibly owing to a read error. The chain is built from TRBV5-4 and TRBJ1-2; no reliable D call. This CDR3 has 16 residues. CDR1 and CDR2 (germline): SGHNT, YYREEE (reference sequence). CDR3 in amino acids: CASSQDPPDLDYGYTF. As DNA, the CDR3 is TGCGCCAGCAGCCAAGATCCCCCAGACTTGGACTATGGCTACACCTTC.

This chain links TRBV28 with TRBJ2-7, with D perhaps matching TRBD2 (6 bases). The CDR3 length is 13 residues. From germline, CDR1 is MDHEN and CDR2 SYDVKM. V was cut by 5 bases and J by 6 bases, with 14 bases left in between. The CDR3 coding sequence is TGTGCCAGCAGTCCCCGGGGGACGATCGAGCAGTACTTC. Its protein product is CASSPRGTIEQYF.

This chain connects TRBV27 to TRBJ2-1; TRBD2 matches at 8 bases. Germline CDR1 MNHEY, CDR2 SMNVEV (reference sequence). V dropped 8 bases and J dropped 4; count of bases not matched to a gene: 10. This CDR3 is built from 15 residues. Here the CDR3 reads CASVGGRGAYNEQFF. The CDR3, as DNA: TGTGCCAGCGTGGGGGGGCGGGGGGCGTACAATGAGCAGTTCTTC.

The genes are TRBV7-6 and TRBJ1-6; 7 bases match TRBD1. Germline V gene sequence: CDR1 SGHVS, CDR2 FNYEAQ. V gave up 3 bases and J gave up 7 bases; unmatched junction bases: 3. The CDR3 totals 14 residues. DNA of the CDR3: TGTGCCAGCAGCTTCAAGGGGGCGAATTCACCCCTCCACTTT. Translating it yields CASSFKGANSPLHF.

There are a few counts of this clone. The chain couples TRBV27 to TRBJ2-7, with D maybe TRBD1 (6 bases). Germline CDR1 MNHEY, CDR2 SMNVEV (reference sequence). V was shortened by 4 bases and J by 3 bases, with 10 bases between the two germline ends. The CDR3 has 13 amino acids. CDR3 amino acids: CASSSGAIYEQYF. The CDR3, as DNA: TGTGCCAGCAGTTCAGGGGCGATCTACGAGCAGTACTTC.

This clone was seen a few times. The chain uses TRBV7-8 and TRBJ2-6; D remains unclear. The CDR3 sequence is 14 residues long. The ends were cut back, 2 bases at V and 4 bases at J, with 6 bases in the middle. Germline-derived CDR1 and CDR2 are SGHVS and FQNEAQ. CDR3 sequence: CASSLSPGANVLTF. The CDR3 region has the DNA TGTGCCAGCAGCTTAAGCCCAGGGGCCAACGTCCTGACTTTC.

This chain joins TRBV7-2 and TRBJ2-7; D ambiguous. The CDR3 has 14 residues. CDR1 is SGHTA and CDR2 is FQGNSA in the germline V gene. V lost 0 bases, J lost 2 bases, and 8 bases lay in between. The CDR3 DNA is TGTGCCAGCAGCTTAGCCCCATTGACCTACGAGCAGTACTTC. Translated, it gives CASSLAPLTYEQYF. Complete variable domain (other parts from reference TRBV7-2 and TRBJ2-7): GAGVSQSPSNKVTEKGKDVELRCDPISGHTALYWYRQSLGQGLEFLIYFQGNSAPDKSGLPSDRFSAERTGGSVSTLTIQRTQQEDSAVYLCASSLAPLTYEQYFGPGTRLTVT.

The chain employs TRBV5-8 and TRBJ2-5; D uncertain. The CDR3 runs to 14 residues. The V end was cut by 1 base, the J end by 1 base, with 8 bases between. Germline V lookup: CDR1 SGHTS, CDR2 YDEGEE. Here the CDR3 reads CASSLTSIQETQYF. The CDR3 region has the DNA TGTGCCAGCAGCTTGACGTCCATCCAAGAGACCCAGTACTTC.

V usage is TRBV7-8 and J usage is TRBJ2-7; possibly TRBD2 for D (5 bases). V was trimmed by 4 bases and J by 4 bases, leaving 14 bases between them. This CDR3 region has 14 residues. CDR1 SGHVS and CDR2 FQNEAQ come from the germline V gene. The CDR3 protein is CASSSGGFRYEQYF. In DNA form, the CDR3 reads TGTGCCAGCAGCTCAGGAGGTTTCCGATACGAGCAGTACTTC.

The chain recombines TRBV6-5 with TRBJ1-1; D may be TRBD1 (6 bases). CDR1 is MNHEY and CDR2 is SVGAGI in the germline V gene. The CDR3 runs to 13 residues. Trimming removed 5 bases at V and 7 bases at J, with 14 bases between. CDR3 in DNA: TGTGCCAGCAGTCCAAGACAGGCTGGTGAAGCTTTCTTT. It codes for CASSPRQAGEAFF.

V usage is TRBV27 and J usage is TRBJ1-5; D is undetermined. CDR3 length: 15 amino acids. The V end was cut by 7 bases, the J end by 2 bases, with 15 bases between. Germline V gives CDR1 MNHEY, CDR2 SMNVEV (reference sequence). CDR3 nucleotide sequence: TGTGCCAGCATCCCGACCATGGGCGGCAATCAGCCCCAGCATTTT. Its protein product is CASIPTMGGNQPQHF.

This sequence joins TRBV7-2 and TRBJ1-3, with a weak D call TRBD1 (6 bases). The CDR3 totals 16 residues. CDR1 and CDR2 from the germline V gene are SGHTA and FQGNSA. Trimming removed 5 bases from V and 4 bases from J, with 18 bases in between. In nucleotides, the CDR3 is TGTGCCAGCAGCCCCCCCTCGGCCGGGACAGGAAACACCATATATTTT. This encodes CASSPPSAGTGNTIYF.

With respect to this clone: One end of the junction is discordant with germline, which a read error may explain. J is TRBJ2-7 and V is TRBV6-5; maybe TRBD1 (5 bases). CDR3 size: 13 residues. Looked up from germline, CDR1 is MNHEY and CDR2 is SVGAGI. CDR3 protein: CTSSPRQSYEQYF. DNA for the CDR3: TGTACCAGCAGTCCGAGACAGAGCTACGAGCAGTACTTC.

CDR3 coding DNA: TGTGCCTGGAGTGTAGGGGGCAGGGGGGAGCTGTTTTTT. Translated, it gives CAWSVGGRGELFF. This rearrangement joins TRBV30 to TRBJ2-2; TRBD1 matches 7 bases. Trimming at V came to 0 bases and at J to 8 bases, leaving 3 bases not matched to a gene. This CDR3 region has 13 residues. Germline-derived CDR1 and CDR2 are GTSNPN and SVGIG (reference sequence).

The chain uses TRBV7-2 and TRBJ1-2; D may be TRBD1 (6 bases). V was trimmed by 3 bases and J by 2 bases, leaving 19 bases between them. The CDR3 is made up of 17 amino acids. Germline loops: CDR1 SGHTA, CDR2 FQGNSA. CDR3 DNA sequence: TGTGCCAGCAGCTTGGAGGACAGAGACTTTCACAACTATGGCTACACCTTC. It is translated as CASSLEDRDFHNYGYTF.

This sequence joins TRBV7-2 and TRBJ2-5, with D maybe TRBD1 (5 bases). The CDR3 contains 15 residues. Germline-derived CDR1 and CDR2 are SGHTA and FQGNSA. The V end lost 2 bases, the J end lost 4 bases, and 14 bases lay between the germline ends. CDR3 coding DNA: TGTGCCAGCAGCTTAATAGCCAGGGTGAGAGAGACCCAGTACTTC. Translating it yields CASSLIARVRETQYF.

This chain uses TRBV28 with TRBJ2-5; D is perhaps TRBD1 or TRBD2 (7 bases each). The DNA matches TRBJ2-7 better at its end, which makes the J call doubtful. Germline lookup yields CDR1 MDHEN and CDR2 SYDVKM. This CDR3 is 14 amino acids long. CDR3 protein: CASSPGGDSYEQYF. The CDR3 nucleotides read TGTGCCAGCAGCCCAGGGGGGGACTCCTACGAGCAGTACTTC.

This chain joins TRBV5-4 and TRBJ1-6; D uncertain. The CDR3 loop spans 13 amino acids. V was cut by 0 bases and J by 9 bases, with 7 bases left in between. Germline V gene sequence: CDR1 SGHNT, CDR2 YYREEE (reference sequence). CDR3 in amino acids: CASSLGAVSPLHF. The CDR3 DNA sequence: TGTGCCAGCAGCTTGGGTGCGGTTTCACCCCTCCACTTT.